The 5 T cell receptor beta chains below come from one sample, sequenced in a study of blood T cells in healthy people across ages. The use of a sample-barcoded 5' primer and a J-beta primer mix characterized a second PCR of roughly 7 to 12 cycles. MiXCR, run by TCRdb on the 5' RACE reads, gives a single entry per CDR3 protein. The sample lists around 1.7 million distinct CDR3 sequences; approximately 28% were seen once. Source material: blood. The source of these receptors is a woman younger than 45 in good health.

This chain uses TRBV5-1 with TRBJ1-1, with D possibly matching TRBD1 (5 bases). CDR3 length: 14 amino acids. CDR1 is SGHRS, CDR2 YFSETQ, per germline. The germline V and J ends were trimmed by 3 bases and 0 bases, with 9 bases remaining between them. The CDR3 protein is CASSWDAMNTEAFF. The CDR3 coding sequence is TGCGCCAGCAGCTGGGACGCCATGAACACTGAAGCTTTCTTT.

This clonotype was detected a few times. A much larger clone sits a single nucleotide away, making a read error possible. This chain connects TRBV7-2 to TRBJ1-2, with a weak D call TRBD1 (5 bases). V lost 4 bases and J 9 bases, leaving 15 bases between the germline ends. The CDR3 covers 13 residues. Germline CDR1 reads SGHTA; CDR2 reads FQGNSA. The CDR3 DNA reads TGTGCCAGCAGCTCTGCACGGGGGGATTGCTACACCTTC. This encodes CASSSARGDCYTF.

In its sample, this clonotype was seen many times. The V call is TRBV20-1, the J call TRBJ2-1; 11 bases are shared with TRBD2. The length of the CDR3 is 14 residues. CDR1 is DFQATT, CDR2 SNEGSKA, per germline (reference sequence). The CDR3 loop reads CRVDSGGAVNEQFF. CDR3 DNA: TGCAGAGTCGATAGCGGGGGGGCGGTCAATGAGCAGTTCTTC.

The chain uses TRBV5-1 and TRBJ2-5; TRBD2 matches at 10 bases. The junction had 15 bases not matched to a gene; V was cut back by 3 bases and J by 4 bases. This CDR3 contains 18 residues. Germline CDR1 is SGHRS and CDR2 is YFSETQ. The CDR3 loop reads CASSWGLLLAGSGETQYF. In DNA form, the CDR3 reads TGCGCCAGCAGCTGGGGACTACTACTAGCGGGGTCTGGAGAGACCCAGTACTTC.

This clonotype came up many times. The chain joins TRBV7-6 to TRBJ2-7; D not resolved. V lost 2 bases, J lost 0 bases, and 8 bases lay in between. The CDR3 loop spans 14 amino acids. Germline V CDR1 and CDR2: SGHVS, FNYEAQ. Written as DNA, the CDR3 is TGTGCCAGCAGCTTAAGAACGGACTCCTACGAGCAGTACTTC. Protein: CASSLRTDSYEQYF.